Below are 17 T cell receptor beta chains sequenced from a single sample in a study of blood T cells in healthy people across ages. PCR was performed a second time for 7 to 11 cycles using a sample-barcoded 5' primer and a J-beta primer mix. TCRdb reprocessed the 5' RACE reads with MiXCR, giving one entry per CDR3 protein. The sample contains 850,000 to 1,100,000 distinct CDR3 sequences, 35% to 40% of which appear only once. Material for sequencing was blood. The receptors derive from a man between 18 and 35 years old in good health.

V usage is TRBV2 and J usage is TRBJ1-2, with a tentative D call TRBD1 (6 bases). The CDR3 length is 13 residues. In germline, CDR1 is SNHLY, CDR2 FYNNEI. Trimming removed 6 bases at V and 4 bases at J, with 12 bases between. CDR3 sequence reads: CASRVGTPYGYTF. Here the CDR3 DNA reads TGTGCCAGCAGGGTAGGGACACCCTATGGCTACACCTTC.

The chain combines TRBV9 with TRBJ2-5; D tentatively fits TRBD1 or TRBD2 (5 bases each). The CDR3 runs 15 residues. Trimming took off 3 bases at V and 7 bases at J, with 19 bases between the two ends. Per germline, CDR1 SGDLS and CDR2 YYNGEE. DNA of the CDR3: TGTGCCAGCAGCGCAGGGACCAGGCTTTCTGGGACCCAGTACTTC. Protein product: CASSAGTRLSGTQYF.

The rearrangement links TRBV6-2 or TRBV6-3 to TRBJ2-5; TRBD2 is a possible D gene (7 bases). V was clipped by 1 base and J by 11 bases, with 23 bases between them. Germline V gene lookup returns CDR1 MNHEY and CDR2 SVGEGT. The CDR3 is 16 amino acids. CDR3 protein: CASSYLGGAHSNEQYF. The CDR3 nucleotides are TGTGCCAGCAGTTACTTGGGGGGGGCGCATTCCAATGAGCAGTACTTC.

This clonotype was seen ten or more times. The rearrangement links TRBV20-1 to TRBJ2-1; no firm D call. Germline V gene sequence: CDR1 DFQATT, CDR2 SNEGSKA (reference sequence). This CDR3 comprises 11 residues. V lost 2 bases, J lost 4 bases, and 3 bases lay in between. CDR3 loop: CSARIYNEQFF. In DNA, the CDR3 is TGCAGTGCTAGAATTTACAATGAGCAGTTCTTC.

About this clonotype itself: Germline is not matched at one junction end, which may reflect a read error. CDR3 loop: CASSLTTGGTEAFF. DNA of the CDR3: TGTGCCAGCAGTTTAACGACAGGGGGCACTGAAGCTTTCTTT. This rearrangement joins TRBV4-3 to TRBJ1-1, with TRBD1 identical over 9 bases. Germline assignment: CDR1 LGHNA and CDR2 YSLEER. The CDR3 totals 14 residues.

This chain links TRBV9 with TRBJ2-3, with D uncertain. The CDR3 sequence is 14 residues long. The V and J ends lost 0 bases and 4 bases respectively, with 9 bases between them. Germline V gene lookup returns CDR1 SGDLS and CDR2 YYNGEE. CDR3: CASSVAMGSDTQYF. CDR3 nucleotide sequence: TGTGCCAGCAGCGTAGCTATGGGTTCAGATACGCAGTATTTT.

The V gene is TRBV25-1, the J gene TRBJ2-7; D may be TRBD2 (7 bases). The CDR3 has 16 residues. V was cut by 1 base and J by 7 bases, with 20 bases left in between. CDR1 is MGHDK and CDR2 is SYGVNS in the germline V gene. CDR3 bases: TGTGCCAGCAGTGAATTCGGCAGGGGAGGGGGGAATGAGCAGTACTTC. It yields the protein CASSEFGRGGGNEQYF.

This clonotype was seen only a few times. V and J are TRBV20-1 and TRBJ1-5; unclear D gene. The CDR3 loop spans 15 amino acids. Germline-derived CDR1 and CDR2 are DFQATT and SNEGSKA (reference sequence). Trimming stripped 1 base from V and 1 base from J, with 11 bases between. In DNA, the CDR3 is TGCAGTGCTAGAGCGGGGTCCGGCAGCAATCAGCCCCAGCATTTT. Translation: CSARAGSGSNQPQHF.

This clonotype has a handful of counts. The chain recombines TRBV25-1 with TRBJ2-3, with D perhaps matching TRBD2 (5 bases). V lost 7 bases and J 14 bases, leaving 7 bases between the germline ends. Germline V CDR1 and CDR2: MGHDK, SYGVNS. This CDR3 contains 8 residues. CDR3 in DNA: TGTGCCAGCAAAGAGGGGTATTTT. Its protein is CASKEGYF.

Here the CDR3 DNA reads TGTGCCAGCAGTTTCTCAGACAGCCCCTATGGCTACACCTTC. As protein: CASSFSDSPYGYTF. The chain carries TRBV6-6 and TRBJ1-2, with D perhaps matching TRBD1 (5 bases). The CDR3 runs 14 residues. Per germline, CDR1 MNHNY and CDR2 SVGAGI (reference sequence). Deletions cut 4 bases from V and 4 bases from J, with 13 bases between.

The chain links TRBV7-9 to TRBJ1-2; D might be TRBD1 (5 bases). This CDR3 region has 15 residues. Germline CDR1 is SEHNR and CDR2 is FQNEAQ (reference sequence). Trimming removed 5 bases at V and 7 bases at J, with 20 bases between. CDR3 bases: TGTGCCAGCAGCCCCAATGTTAGACAGTCCTTTGGCTACACCTTC. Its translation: CASSPNVRQSFGYTF. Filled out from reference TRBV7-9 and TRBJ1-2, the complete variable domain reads DTGVSQNPRHKITKRGQNVTFRCDPISEHNRLYWYRQTLGQGPEFLTYFQNEAQLEKSRLLSDRFSAERPKGSFSTLEIQRTEQGDSAMYLCASSPNVRQSFGYTFGSGTRLTVV.

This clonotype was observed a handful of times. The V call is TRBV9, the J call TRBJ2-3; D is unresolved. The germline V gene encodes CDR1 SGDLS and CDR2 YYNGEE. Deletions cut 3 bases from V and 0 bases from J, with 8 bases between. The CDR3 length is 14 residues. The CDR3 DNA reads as TGTGCCAGCAGCGCAAGCCCGAGCACAGATACGCAGTATTTT. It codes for CASSASPSTDTQYF.

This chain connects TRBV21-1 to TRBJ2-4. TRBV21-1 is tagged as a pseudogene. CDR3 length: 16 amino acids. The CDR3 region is CASSKAHMESKNIQYF. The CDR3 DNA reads TGTGCCAGCAGCAAAGCGCATATGGAATCCAAAAACATTCAGTACTTC.

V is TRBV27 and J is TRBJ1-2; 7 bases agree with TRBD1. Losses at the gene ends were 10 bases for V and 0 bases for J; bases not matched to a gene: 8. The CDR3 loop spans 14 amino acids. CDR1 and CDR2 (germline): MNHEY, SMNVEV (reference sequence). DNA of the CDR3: TGTGCCACCTCTGAGGGGGCGGCTAACTATGGCTACACCTTC. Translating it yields CATSEGAANYGYTF.

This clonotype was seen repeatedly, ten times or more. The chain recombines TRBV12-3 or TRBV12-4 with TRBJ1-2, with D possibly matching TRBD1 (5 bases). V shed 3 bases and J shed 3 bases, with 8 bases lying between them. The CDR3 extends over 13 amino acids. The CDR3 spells CASSFDSYYGYTF. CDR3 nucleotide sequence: TGTGCCAGCAGTTTCGACAGTTACTATGGCTACACCTTC.

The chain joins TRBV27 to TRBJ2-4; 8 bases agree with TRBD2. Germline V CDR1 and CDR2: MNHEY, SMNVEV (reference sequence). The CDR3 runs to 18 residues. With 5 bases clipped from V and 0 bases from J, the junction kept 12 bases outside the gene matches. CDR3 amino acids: CASSPSGGLILAKNIQYF. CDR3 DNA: TGTGCCAGCAGTCCCTCGGGAGGGTTAATACTAGCCAAAAACATTCAGTACTTC.

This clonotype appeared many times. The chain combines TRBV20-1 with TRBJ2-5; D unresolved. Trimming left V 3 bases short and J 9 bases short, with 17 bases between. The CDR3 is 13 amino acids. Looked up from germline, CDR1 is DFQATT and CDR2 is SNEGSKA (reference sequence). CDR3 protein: CSARSDAGEAQYF. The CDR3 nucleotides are TGCAGTGCTAGGTCCGACGCTGGCGAGGCCCAGTACTTC.